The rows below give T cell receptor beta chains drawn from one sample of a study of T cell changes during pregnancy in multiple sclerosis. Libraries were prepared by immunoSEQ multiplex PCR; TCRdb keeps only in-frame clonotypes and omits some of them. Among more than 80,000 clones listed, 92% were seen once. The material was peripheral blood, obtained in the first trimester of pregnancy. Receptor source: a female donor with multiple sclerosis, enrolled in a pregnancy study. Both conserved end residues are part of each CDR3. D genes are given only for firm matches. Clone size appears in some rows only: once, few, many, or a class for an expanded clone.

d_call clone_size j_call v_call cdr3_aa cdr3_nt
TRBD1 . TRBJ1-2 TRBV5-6 CAGYTQGAGYGYTF TGTGCCGGATATACACAGGGGGCAGGCTATGGCTACACCTTC
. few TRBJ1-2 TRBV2 CASSVLPSGGGYTF TGTGCCAGCAGCGTCCTTCCCAGTGGGGGGGGCTACACCTTC
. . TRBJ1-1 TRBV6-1 CASSEAGSITEAFF TGTGCCAGCAGTGAAGCCGGGTCGATCACTGAAGCTTTCTTT
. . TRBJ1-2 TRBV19 CASSWASNYGYTF TGTGCCAGTAGTTGGGCCAGCAACTATGGCTACACCTTC
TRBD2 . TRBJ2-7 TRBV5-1 CASSLASLTSGASYEQYF TGCGCCAGCAGCTTGGCCTCTCTGACTAGCGGGGCGTCCTACGAGCAGTACTTC
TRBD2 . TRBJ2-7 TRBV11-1 CASSLAGVSYEQYF TGTGCCAGCAGCTTGGCGGGAGTCTCCTACGAGCAGTACTTC
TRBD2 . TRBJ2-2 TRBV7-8 CASSLGSGRAPGELFF TGTGCCAGCAGCTTAGGAAGCGGGAGGGCCCCCGGGGAGCTGTTTTTT
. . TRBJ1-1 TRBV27 CASSPYLNTEAFF TGTGCCAGCAGTCCTTACTTGAACACTGAAGCTTTCTTT
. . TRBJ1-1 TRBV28 CASRSTGAEAFF TGTGCCAGCAGGTCAACCGGGGCTGAAGCTTTCTTT
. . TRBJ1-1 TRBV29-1 CSVEMRGGAGAFF TGCAGCGTTGAGATGCGGGGGGGGGCAGGAGCTTTCTTT
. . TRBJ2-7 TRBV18 CASSPARGGMGYEQYF TGTGCCAGCTCACCAGCGAGGGGGGGCATGGGCTACGAGCAGTACTTC
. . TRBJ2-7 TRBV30 CAWSVGWRDEQYF TGTGCCTGGAGTGTGGGGTGGAGGGACGAGCAGTACTTC
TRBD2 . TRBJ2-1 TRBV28 CASSPWPGLGIEQFF TGTGCCAGCAGTCCTTGGCCGGGACTAGGTATTGAGCAGTTCTTC
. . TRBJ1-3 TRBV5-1 CASSLEPSSGNTIYF TGCGCCAGCAGCTTGGAACCGAGCTCTGGAAACACCATATATTTT
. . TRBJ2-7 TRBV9 CASSVNGYYSYEQYF TGTGCCAGCAGCGTTAACGGCTACTACTCCTACGAGCAGTACTTC
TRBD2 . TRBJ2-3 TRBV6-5 CASTTAGGSTDTQYF TGTGCCAGCACCACCGCGGGAGGTTCCACAGATACGCAGTATTTT
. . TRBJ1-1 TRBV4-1 CASSQPTTGLVEAFF TGCGCCAGCAGCCAACCCACTACAGGGTTGGTTGAAGCTTTCTTT
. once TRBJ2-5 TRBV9 CASSERRGNGYQYF TGTGCCAGCAGCGAACGGCGGGGCAACGGGTACCAGTACTTC
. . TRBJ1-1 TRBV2 CSVRQMNTEAFF TGTTCTGTCCGACAGATGAACACTGAAGCTTTCTTT
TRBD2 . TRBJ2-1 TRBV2 CASSDGTRNEQFF TGTGCCAGCAGTGATGGGACTAGGAATGAGCAGTTCTTC
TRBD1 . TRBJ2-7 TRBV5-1 CASRDTGTGVVF TGCGCCAGCAGGGACACCGGGACAGGGGTCGTCTTC
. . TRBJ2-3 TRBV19 CASGGEVTDTQYF TGTGCCAGTGGAGGGGAAGTCACAGATACGCAGTATTTT
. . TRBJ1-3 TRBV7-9 CASSWRRGENRGFGNTIYF TGTGCCAGCAGCTGGCGGAGGGGCGAGAACCGGGGCTTTGGAAACACCATATATTTT
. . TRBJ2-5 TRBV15 CATSRDRETQYF TGTGCCACCAGCAGAGATCGGGAGACCCAGTACTTC
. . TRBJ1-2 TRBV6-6 CASSPLGALNGYTF TGTGCCAGCAGTCCCCTTGGGGCTCTTAATGGCTACACCTTC
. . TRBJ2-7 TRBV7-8 CASSLRQRYEQYF TGTGCCAGCAGCTTACGACAGCGCTACGAGCAGTACTTC
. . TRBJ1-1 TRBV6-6 CATGRGATEAFF TGTGCCACCGGGCGGGGGGCCACTGAAGCTTTCTTT
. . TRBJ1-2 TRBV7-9 CASSSSGQGPYGYTF TGTGCCAGCAGCTCCTCCGGGCAGGGGCCCTATGGCTACACCTTC
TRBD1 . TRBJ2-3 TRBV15 CATSRRQGSDTQYF TGTGCCACCAGCAGACGACAGGGCTCAGATACGCAGTATTTT